Below, one T cell receptor (beta chain) is given with its context. At one boundary the junction diverges from the germline segment, which might be a read error. Seattle participants joined during active infection and were tracked over time. The sample belongs to a study of blood T cell repertoires in COVID-19. Sequencing was performed with immunoSEQ multiplex PCR; in TCRdb, only in-frame clones are kept and a portion is missing. The sample holds a few hundred thousand clones, over 75% seen once. Germline V gene lookup returns CDR1 LGHDT and CDR2 YNNKEL (reference sequence). This CDR3 comprises 13 residues.

The source of this sequence is a human donor with COVID-19, enrolled during active disease. The donor label of this sample is uncertain. The V call is TRBV3-1 (or the pseudogene TRBV3-2), the J call TRBJ1-1; D gene ambiguous. Sequenced material: peripheral blood. CDR3 region: CASSQDHEAATAF. CDR3 DNA: TGTGCCAGCAGCCAAGATCACGAGGCAGCCACCGCTTTC.